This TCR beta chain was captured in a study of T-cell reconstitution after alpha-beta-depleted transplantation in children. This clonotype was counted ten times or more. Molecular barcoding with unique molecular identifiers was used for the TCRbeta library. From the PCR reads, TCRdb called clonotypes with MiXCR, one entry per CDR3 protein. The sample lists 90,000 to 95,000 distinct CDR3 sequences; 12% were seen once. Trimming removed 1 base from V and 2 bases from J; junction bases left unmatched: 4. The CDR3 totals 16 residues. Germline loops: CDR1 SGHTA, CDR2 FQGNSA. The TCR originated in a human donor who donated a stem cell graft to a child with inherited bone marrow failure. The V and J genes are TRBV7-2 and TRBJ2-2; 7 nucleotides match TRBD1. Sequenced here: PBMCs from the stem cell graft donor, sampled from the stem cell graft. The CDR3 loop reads CASSLEAGGNTGELFF. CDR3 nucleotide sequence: TGTGCCAGCAGCTTAGAGGCAGGGGGTAACACCGGGGAGCTGTTTTTT.